The 18 T cell receptor beta chains in this list originate from one sample, sequenced in a study of blood T cell repertoires in COVID-19 (TCRdb year 2020). The library was made by the immunoSEQ multiplex PCR assay. TCRdb's version of the immuneACCESS table is confined to in-frame rearrangements and falls short of the full clone set. An unresolved V gene accounts for under half of the shortfall where checked; the remainder is of unknown origin. Within this sample are roughly 330,000 clones, with 70% to 90% of them counted one time only. The top ten hold 5.5% to 7% of the sample. The specimen sequenced was PBMCs or T cells enriched from blood (not recorded which). These receptors were obtained from a woman aged 25 to 39 who had recovered from COVID-19.

This chain links TRBV6-4 with TRBJ1-4, with D perhaps matching TRBD1 (6 bases). The ends were cut back, 3 bases at V and 3 bases at J, with 11 bases in the middle. Germline CDR1 and CDR2: MRHNA and SNTAGT. This CDR3 spans 15 amino acids. This CDR3 is CASSEVGQPNEKLFF. As DNA, the CDR3 is TGTGCCAGCAGTGAGGTCGGACAGCCTAATGAAAAACTGTTTTTT.

This chain joins TRBV7-2 and TRBJ2-5; possible D gene TRBD2, 5 bases. The V gene lost 1 base and the J gene lost 7 bases, with 13 bases spanning the gap. The germline gives CDR1 SGHTA, CDR2 FQGNSA. The CDR3 spans 14 residues. The CDR3 DNA reads as TGTGCCAGCAGCTTAGGGAGCGGTTCGGGGACCCAGTACTTC. This gives the protein CASSLGSGSGTQYF.

The chain links TRBV5-1 to TRBJ1-2; TRBD1 agrees at 8 bases. The V segment lost 1 base and the J segment 7 bases; nucleotides outside the gene matches: 9. CDR1 SGHRS and CDR2 YFSETQ come from the germline V gene. CDR3 length: 15 amino acids. CDR3 in DNA: TGCGCCAGCAGCTTGCGTCCCGGACAGGGAGGTGGCTACACCTTC. It translates to CASSLRPGQGGGYTF.

This chain joins TRBV27 and TRBJ1-5; D might be TRBD1 (6 bases). Germline loops: CDR1 MNHEY, CDR2 SMNVEV (reference sequence). Trimming removed 0 bases at V and 0 bases at J, with 18 bases between. The CDR3 is made up of 19 amino acids. CDR3 DNA sequence: TGTGCCAGCAGTTTATCGGTGTGGGACAAAGGGCATAGCAATCAGCCCCAGCATTTT. Its translation is CASSLSVWDKGHSNQPQHF.

The chain couples TRBV4-3 to TRBJ2-3; D perhaps matches TRBD2 (7 bases). V lost 0 bases and J lost 4, with 11 bases in between. Germline values: CDR1 LGHNA, CDR2 YSLEER. CDR3 length: 15 residues. This chain's CDR3 is CASSQEAGASDTQYF. CDR3 nucleotides: TGCGCCAGCAGCCAAGAGGCGGGGGCGTCAGATACGCAGTATTTT.

V usage is TRBV9 and J usage is TRBJ1-4; 9 bases agree with TRBD1. Looked up from germline, CDR1 is SGDLS and CDR2 is YYNGEE. The trim removed 3 bases at V and 8 bases at J, leaving 8 bases unmatched. CDR3 length: 15 amino acids. This chain's CDR3 is CASSEGQGVREKLFF. The CDR3 DNA sequence: TGTGCCAGCAGCGAGGGACAGGGAGTTCGCGAAAAACTGTTTTTT.

This clone was observed a single time. This chain links TRBV6-2 or TRBV6-3 with TRBJ1-4; TRBD1 is a possible D gene (5 bases). The CDR3 consists of 13 residues. V lost 5 bases to trimming and J lost 8 bases, with 12 bases between them. Per the germline V gene, CDR1 is MNHEY and CDR2 is SVGEGT. The CDR3 is CASSQAGREKLFF. The CDR3 coding sequence is TGTGCCAGCAGTCAGGCAGGGAGGGAAAAACTGTTTTTT.

The chain has TRBV30 and TRBJ1-1, with D maybe TRBD1 (5 bases). V lost 4 bases and J lost 7, with 16 bases in between. The CDR3 consists of 13 residues. The V gene's germline CDR1 is GTSNPN and CDR2 SVGIG (reference sequence). CDR3 in DNA: TGTGCCTGGAATTCAGGGCAAACTGATGAAGCTTTCTTT. Translating gives CAWNSGQTDEAFF.

The chain has TRBV27 and TRBJ1-1, with D uncertain. V lost 4 bases, J lost 1 base, and 7 bases lay in between. Germline CDR1 is MNHEY and CDR2 is SMNVEV (reference sequence). This CDR3 comprises 13 residues. CDR3 bases: TGTGCCAGCAGTTGGGCAGGGAACACTGAAGCTTTCTTT. Protein sequence: CASSWAGNTEAFF.

This chain connects TRBV18 to TRBJ1-4; D is unresolved. Germline V lookup: CDR1 KGHSH, CDR2 LQKENI. The length of the CDR3 is 14 residues. Trimming removed 3 bases from V and 2 bases from J, with 7 bases in between. The CDR3, as DNA: TGTGCCAGCTCACCCCCCGGGACTAATGAAAAACTGTTTTTT. Its translation: CASSPPGTNEKLFF.

This rearrangement joins TRBV3-1 (or the pseudogene TRBV3-2) to TRBJ1-5; TRBD1 is a possible D gene (6 bases). The length of the CDR3 is 13 residues. V was clipped by 4 bases and J by 3 bases, with 7 bases between them. Germline CDR1 is LGHDT and CDR2 is YNNKEL (reference sequence). CDR3: CASSRGPNQPQHF. CDR3 in DNA: TGTGCCAGCAGCCGGGGGCCCAATCAGCCCCAGCATTTT.

The genes are TRBV5-1 and TRBJ1-2, with TRBD1 as a possible D gene (6 bases). Trimming shortened V by 4 bases and J by 4 bases, and 14 bases separated the two germline ends. Germline-derived CDR1 and CDR2 are SGHRS and YFSETQ. The CDR3 runs 14 residues. DNA of the CDR3: TGCGCCAGCAGCCCACAGGGACCCGGCTATGGCTACACCTTC. Amino acid sequence: CASSPQGPGYGYTF.

The rearrangement links TRBV28 to TRBJ1-1; no firm D call. Germline values: CDR1 MDHEN, CDR2 SYDVKM. Trimming removed 6 bases at V and 5 bases at J, with 10 bases between. The CDR3 covers 12 residues. In DNA, the CDR3 is TGTGCCAGCAGACGAACGGGGACTGAAGCTTTCTTT. It is translated as CASRRTGTEAFF.

The table lists this clone with a few counts. The genes are TRBV11-2 and TRBJ1-1, with D possibly matching TRBD1 (6 bases). Trimming removed 5 bases from V and 3 bases from J, with 7 bases in between. Germline V gene data show CDR1 as SGHAT and CDR2 as FQNNGV. The CDR3 sequence is 12 residues long. The CDR3 sequence: CASSQGYTEAFF. For the CDR3, the DNA is TGTGCCAGCAGCCAGGGGTACACTGAAGCTTTCTTT.

V is TRBV7-2 and J is TRBJ1-1; 9 bases match TRBD1. The V segment lost 5 bases and the J segment 4 bases; nucleotides outside the gene matches: 5. The CDR3 is made up of 14 amino acids. Germline V lookup: CDR1 SGHTA, CDR2 FQGNSA. The CDR3 reads CASSPGQGRTEAFF. The CDR3 DNA is TGTGCCAGCAGCCCGGGACAGGGACGCACTGAAGCTTTCTTT. The variable domain in full, completed from reference TRBV7-2 and TRBJ1-1, reads GAGVSQSPSNKVTEKGKDVELRCDPISGHTALYWYRQSLGQGLEFLIYFQGNSAPDKSGLPSDRFSAERTGGSVSTLTIQRTQQEDSAVYLCASSPGQGRTEAFFGQGTRLTVV.

The chain is built from TRBV9 and TRBJ2-6; TRBD1 might be the D (5 bases). The V and J ends lost 3 bases and 2 bases respectively, with 9 bases between them. The CDR3 sequence is 15 residues long. CDR1 is SGDLS and CDR2 is YYNGEE in the germline V gene. CDR3 DNA: TGTGCCAGCAGCGCAGACAGTACTGGGGCCAACGTCCTGACTTTC. Protein sequence: CASSADSTGANVLTF.

The chain links TRBV3-1 (or the pseudogene TRBV3-2) to TRBJ1-1, with D uncertain. The germline gives CDR1 LGHDT, CDR2 YNNKEL (reference sequence). V was clipped by 5 bases and J by 1 base, with 11 bases between them. The CDR3 runs to 14 residues. This CDR3 is CASSFRGKNTEAFF. The CDR3, as DNA: TGTGCCAGCAGCTTCCGCGGGAAGAACACTGAAGCTTTCTTT.

The V and J genes are TRBV27 and TRBJ2-7; possibly TRBD2 for D (6 bases). The CDR3 contains 15 residues. Germline assignment: CDR1 MNHEY and CDR2 SMNVEV (reference sequence). V was trimmed by 0 bases and J by 2 bases, leaving 11 bases between them. As DNA, the CDR3 is TGTGCCAGCAGTTTATCGACTAGAGGAGCCTACGAGCAGTACTTC. It encodes CASSLSTRGAYEQYF.